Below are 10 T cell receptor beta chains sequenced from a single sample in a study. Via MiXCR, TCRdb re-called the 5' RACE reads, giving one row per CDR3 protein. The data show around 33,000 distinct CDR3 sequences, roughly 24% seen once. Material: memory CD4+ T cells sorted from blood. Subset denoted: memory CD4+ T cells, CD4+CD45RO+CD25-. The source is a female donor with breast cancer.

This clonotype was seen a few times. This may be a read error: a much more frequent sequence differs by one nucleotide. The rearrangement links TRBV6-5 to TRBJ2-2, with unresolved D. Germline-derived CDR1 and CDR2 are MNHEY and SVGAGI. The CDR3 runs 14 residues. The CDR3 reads CTSSYSGYTGELFF. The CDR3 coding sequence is TGTACCAGCAGTTACTCTGGCTACACCGGGGAGCTGTTTTTT.

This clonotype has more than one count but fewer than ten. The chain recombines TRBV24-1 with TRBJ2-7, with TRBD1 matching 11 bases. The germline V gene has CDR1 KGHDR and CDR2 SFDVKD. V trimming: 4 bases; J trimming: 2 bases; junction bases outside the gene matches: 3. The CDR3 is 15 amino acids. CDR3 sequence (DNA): TGTGCCACCAGTGAAGGACAGGGGGCGACCTACGAGCAGTACTTC. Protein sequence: CATSEGQGATYEQYF.

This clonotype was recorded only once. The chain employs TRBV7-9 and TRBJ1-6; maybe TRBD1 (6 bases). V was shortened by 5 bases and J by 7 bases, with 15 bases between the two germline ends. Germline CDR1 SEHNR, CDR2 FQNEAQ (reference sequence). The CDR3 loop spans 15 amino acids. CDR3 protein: CASSGQGLQNSPLHF. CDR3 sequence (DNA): TGTGCCAGCAGCGGGCAGGGGCTTCAAAATTCACCCCTCCACTTT.

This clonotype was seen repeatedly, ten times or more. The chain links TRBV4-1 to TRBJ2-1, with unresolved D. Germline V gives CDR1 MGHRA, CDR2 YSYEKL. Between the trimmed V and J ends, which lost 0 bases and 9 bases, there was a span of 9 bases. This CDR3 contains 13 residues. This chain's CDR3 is CASSQEVVFEQFF. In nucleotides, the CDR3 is TGCGCCAGCAGCCAAGAGGTCGTATTTGAGCAGTTCTTC.

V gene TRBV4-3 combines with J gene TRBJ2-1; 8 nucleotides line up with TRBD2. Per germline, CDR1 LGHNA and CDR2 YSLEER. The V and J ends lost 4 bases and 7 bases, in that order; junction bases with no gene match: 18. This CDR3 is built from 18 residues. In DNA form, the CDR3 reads TGCGCCAGCAGCCCGACTAGCGAAAGGGCCTGGGTTGGAAATGAGCAGTTCTTC. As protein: CASSPTSERAWVGNEQFF.

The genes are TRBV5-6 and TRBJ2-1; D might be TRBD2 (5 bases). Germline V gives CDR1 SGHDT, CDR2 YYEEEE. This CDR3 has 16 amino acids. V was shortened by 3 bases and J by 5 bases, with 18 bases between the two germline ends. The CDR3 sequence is CASSSSRGFSHNEQFF. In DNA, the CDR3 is TGTGCCAGCAGCTCCTCTCGCGGGTTCTCGCACAATGAGCAGTTCTTC.

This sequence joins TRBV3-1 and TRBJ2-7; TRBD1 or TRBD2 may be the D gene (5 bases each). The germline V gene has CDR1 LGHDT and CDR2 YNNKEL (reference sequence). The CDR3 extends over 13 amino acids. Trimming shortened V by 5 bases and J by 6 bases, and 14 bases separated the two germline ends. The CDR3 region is CASSFPRGREQYF. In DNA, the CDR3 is TGTGCCAGCAGCTTCCCCCGGGGCCGCGAGCAGTACTTC.

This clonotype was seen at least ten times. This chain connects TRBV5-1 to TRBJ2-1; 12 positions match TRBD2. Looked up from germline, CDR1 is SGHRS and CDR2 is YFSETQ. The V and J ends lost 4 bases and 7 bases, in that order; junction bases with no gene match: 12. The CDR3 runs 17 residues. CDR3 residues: CASSPSLAGGPQNEQFF. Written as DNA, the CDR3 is TGCGCCAGCAGCCCCTCCCTAGCGGGGGGGCCTCAAAATGAGCAGTTCTTC.

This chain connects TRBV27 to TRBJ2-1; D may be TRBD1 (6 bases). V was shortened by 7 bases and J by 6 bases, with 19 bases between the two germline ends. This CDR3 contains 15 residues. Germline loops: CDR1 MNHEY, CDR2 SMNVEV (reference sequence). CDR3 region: CASTTRDTSVNEQFF. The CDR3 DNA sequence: TGTGCCAGCACTACCCGGGACACCTCAGTCAATGAGCAGTTCTTC.

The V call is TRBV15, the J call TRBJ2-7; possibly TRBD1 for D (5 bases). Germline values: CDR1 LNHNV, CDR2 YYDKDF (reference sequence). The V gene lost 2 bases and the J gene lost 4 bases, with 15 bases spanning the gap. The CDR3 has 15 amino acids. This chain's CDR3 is CATSRNQQGDYEQYF. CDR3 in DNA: TGTGCCACCAGCAGAAACCAGCAGGGTGATTACGAGCAGTACTTC.